What follows is one T cell receptor (beta chain) and its context. The repertoire was sequenced with immunoSEQ multiplex PCR; TCRdb's copy has only in-frame clones and lacks some. Counted here are roughly 31,000 clones, 70% to 90% occurring once; the ten biggest clones make up approximately 0.35%. The CDR3 loop spans 14 amino acids. In germline, CDR1 is MDHEN, CDR2 SYDVKM. The V end lost 11 bases, the J end lost 5 bases, and 21 bases lay between the germline ends. These data come from a study of PD-1 blockade in classical Hodgkin lymphoma. Described time point: newly diagnosed, previously untreated cHL patient sample. Magnetic negative selection was used to purify CD4+ T cells from thawed PBMCs.

The TCR comes from a human donor with classical Hodgkin lymphoma. The genes are TRBV28 and TRBJ1-1; weak D call: TRBD1 (6 bases). Source material: CD4+ T cells from blood. The CDR3 nucleotides read TGTGCCTCGTTATCGGCGGGGGCTAGTACTGAAGCTTTCTTT. Amino acid sequence: CASLSAGASTEAFF.